Below, 30 T cell receptor beta chains from the same sample are listed, as sequenced in a study of blood T cells in healthy people across ages. Then a second PCR, running about 6 to 12 cycles, was carried out with a sample-barcoded 5' primer and a J-beta primer mix. TCRdb reanalysed the 5' RACE reads using MiXCR and keeps one entry per CDR3 protein. This sample has hundreds of thousands of distinct CDR3 sequences, with 40% to 45% found just once. The sequencing sample was made of blood. Receptor source: an elderly man in good health.

The gene calls are TRBV15 and TRBJ2-3; no clear D gene. This CDR3 contains 17 residues. The V end lost 2 bases, the J end lost 0 bases, and 15 bases lay between the germline ends. CDR1 is LNHNV and CDR2 is YYDKDF in the germline V gene (reference sequence). The CDR3 nucleotides read TGTGCCACCAGCAGACTCCACTTGTATACTAGCACAGATACGCAGTATTTT. Its translation: CATSRLHLYTSTDTQYF. Together with reference TRBV15 and TRBJ2-3, the CDR3 gives the full variable domain: DAMVIQNPRYQVTQFGKPVTLSCSQTLNHNVMYWYQQKSSQAPKLLFHYYDKDFNNEADTPDNFQSRRPNTSFCFLDIRSPGLGDTAMYLCATSRLHLYTSTDTQYFGPGTRLTVL.

The count of this clonotype is one. V and J are TRBV7-2 and TRBJ1-3; D is perhaps TRBD1 (5 bases). Germline assignment: CDR1 SGHTA and CDR2 FQGNSA. The length of the CDR3 is 15 residues. V lost 5 bases and J 4 bases, leaving 15 bases between the germline ends. CDR3: CASSPFRDPGNTIYF. In DNA form, the CDR3 reads TGTGCCAGCAGCCCTTTCAGGGATCCCGGAAACACCATATATTTT.

This clonotype was recorded only once. One end of the junction does not line up with germline, which may come from a read error. V gene TRBV9 combines with J gene TRBJ2-5; D not certain. The CDR3 loop spans 14 amino acids. In germline, CDR1 is SGDLS, CDR2 YYNGEE. CDR3 region: CASSVGLHAEIQYF. The CDR3 DNA reads TGTGCCAGCAGCGTAGGTCTCCACGCAGAGATCCAGTACTTC.

The chain carries TRBV4-2 and TRBJ2-7; possibly TRBD1 for D (6 bases). CDR1 and CDR2 from the germline V gene are LGHNA and YNFKEQ. The CDR3 is 16 amino acids. The V gene lost 0 bases and the J gene lost 5 bases, with 17 bases spanning the gap. CDR3 sequence reads: CASSQEGAGARNEQYF. CDR3 in DNA: TGTGCCAGCAGCCAAGAAGGGGCAGGGGCGCGCAACGAGCAGTACTTC.

V is TRBV7-9 and J is TRBJ2-1; 7 nucleotides line up with TRBD1. There are 15 residues in the CDR3. The V gene end was trimmed by 7 bases and the J gene end by 5 bases; junction bases not matched to a gene: 11. Per germline, CDR1 SEHNR and CDR2 FQNEAQ (reference sequence). This CDR3 is CASNLGDSRDNEQFF. CDR3 bases: TGTGCCAGCAATCTGGGGGACAGTAGGGACAATGAGCAGTTCTTC.

This clonotype appeared a few times. V is TRBV6-2 or TRBV6-3 and J is TRBJ1-2, with no clear D. Between the trimmed V and J ends, which lost 6 bases and 7 bases, there was a span of 12 bases. The CDR3 totals 12 residues. Germline V lookup: CDR1 MNHEY, CDR2 SVGEGT. Here the CDR3 reads CASSLGFFGYTF. CDR3 bases: TGTGCCAGCAGCCTGGGGTTTTTTGGCTACACCTTC.

The J gene is TRBJ2-3, the V gene TRBV7-8; TRBD1 aligns across 9 bases. V dropped 8 bases and J dropped 3; count of bases not matched to a gene: 6. Looked up from germline, CDR1 is SGHVS and CDR2 is FQNEAQ. The CDR3 has 14 residues. The CDR3 nucleotides read TGTGCCAGCCTAGACAGGGGGTATACAGATACGCAGTATTTT. Translating gives CASLDRGYTDTQYF.

This clonotype showed up just a few times. V usage is TRBV14 and J usage is TRBJ2-1; 13 bases agree with TRBD2. The junction had 5 bases not matched to a gene; V was cut back by 3 bases and J by 0 bases. Germline CDR1 is SGHDN and CDR2 is FVKESK. The CDR3 runs to 18 residues. The CDR3 DNA reads as TGTGCCAGCAGCCAGAGGACTAGCGGGGGTGTCTCCTACAATGAGCAGTTCTTC. Its protein product is CASSQRTSGGVSYNEQFF.

This clonotype was observed a handful of times. CDR3 sequence (DNA): TGTGCCAGCAGCTTTAGCGGGAGGATTTGGGTCGATGAGCAGTTCTTC. Amino acids: CASSFSGRIWVDEQFF. V is TRBV7-8 and J is TRBJ2-1, with 10 bases lining up with TRBD2. The V gene end was trimmed by 3 bases and the J gene end by 8 bases; junction bases not matched to a gene: 10. The CDR3 covers 16 residues. Germline-derived CDR1 and CDR2 are SGHVS and FQNEAQ.

This clonotype was seen more than once but under ten times. DNA for the CDR3: TGTGCCAGCAGCCAATCGCCATCCACCGGGACAGGGGGCGTCTACGAGCAGTACTTC. This gives the protein CASSQSPSTGTGGVYEQYF. The chain links TRBV4-2 to TRBJ2-7; 12 positions match TRBD1. V lost 2 bases and J lost 3; bases outside the gene matches: 14. The germline V gene encodes CDR1 LGHNA and CDR2 YNFKEQ. The CDR3 runs to 19 residues.

The V gene is TRBV27, the J gene TRBJ2-1, with D possibly matching TRBD2 (7 bases). From germline, CDR1 is MNHEY and CDR2 SMNVEV (reference sequence). The CDR3 length is 15 residues. The V and J ends lost 6 bases and 6 bases respectively, with 18 bases between them. In nucleotides, the CDR3 is TGTGCCAGCAGCCTACGGGGGGCCCCCGTCAATGAGCAGTTCTTC. Translation: CASSLRGAPVNEQFF.

A word on this clonotype: With a much larger clone just one base away, this may be a read error. The chain uses TRBV27 and TRBJ2-5; TRBD2 aligns across 15 bases. CDR1 MNHEY and CDR2 SMNVEV come from the germline V gene (reference sequence). The J segment lost 9 bases and the V segment lost 5 bases, leaving 7 bases of the junction unmatched. The CDR3 runs to 15 residues. In DNA form, the CDR3 reads TGTGCCAGCAGTCGGACTAGCGGGGGGGATGAGGCCCAGTACTTC. Translating it yields CASSRTSGGDEAQYF.

This clonotype occurred a few times. This chain joins TRBV29-1 and TRBJ1-6; D is unresolved. The germline V gene encodes CDR1 SQVTM and CDR2 ANQGSEA. V lost 6 bases to trimming and J lost 3 bases, with 12 bases between them. The CDR3 runs 14 residues. The CDR3 DNA follows: TGCAGCGTGTGTAGACCGGACTATAATTCACCCCTCCACTTT. Its protein is CSVCRPDYNSPLHF.

Worth noting for this clonotype: This may come from a read error, since a much larger clone is one base off. This rearrangement joins TRBV3-1 to TRBJ2-7, with 8 nucleotides matching TRBD1. The CDR3 has 13 amino acids. Germline V CDR1 and CDR2: LGHDT, YNNKEL (reference sequence). CDR3 sequence: CANSNSGTGEQYF. DNA for the CDR3: TGTGCCAACAGCAACTCCGGGACAGGCGAGCAGTACTTC.

CDR3 in amino acids: CASSLDIRQPQHF. As DNA, the CDR3 is TGTGCCAGCAGCTTAGACATCAGGCAGCCCCAGCATTTT. The chain recombines TRBV7-2 with TRBJ1-5; no reliable D call. The CDR3 loop spans 13 amino acids. Germline V gives CDR1 SGHTA, CDR2 FQGNSA. V gave up 1 base and J gave up 7 bases, with 8 bases separating them.

The chain has TRBV18 and TRBJ1-2; no clear D. The CDR3 covers 13 residues. Germline assignment: CDR1 KGHSH and CDR2 LQKENI. V lost 1 base, J lost 4 bases, and 7 bases lay in between. The CDR3 here is CASSPLVLYGYTF. The CDR3 bases are TGTGCCAGCTCACCACTGGTTCTCTATGGCTACACCTTC.

This chain connects TRBV20-1 to TRBJ2-5; 9 nucleotides agree with TRBD2. Germline V CDR1 and CDR2: DFQATT, SNEGSKA (reference sequence). With 0 bases clipped from V and 4 bases from J, the junction kept 12 bases outside the gene matches. There are 17 residues in the CDR3. CDR3 DNA: TGCAGTGCTAGAGATGGGGGTAGCGGGAGTTTGCCAGAGACCCAGTACTTC. Residues: CSARDGGSGSLPETQYF.

V is TRBV4-1 and J is TRBJ1-5; tentative D call: TRBD1 (6 bases). Germline V gives CDR1 MGHRA, CDR2 YSYEKL. This CDR3 region has 15 residues. V was trimmed by 1 base and J by 3 bases, leaving 10 bases between them. The CDR3 DNA reads as TGCGCCAGCAGCCAAGGACAGGCGGACAATCAGCCCCAGCATTTT. Its translation is CASSQGQADNQPQHF.

The V call is TRBV28, the J call TRBJ2-1; TRBD2 agrees at 8 bases. The V and J ends lost 2 bases and 2 bases, in that order; junction bases with no gene match: 14. Germline values: CDR1 MDHEN, CDR2 SYDVKM. This CDR3 is 19 amino acids long. CDR3: CASSLSGGTGRGTYNEQFF. CDR3 sequence (DNA): TGTGCCAGCAGTTTAAGCGGGGGAACCGGCAGGGGAACCTACAATGAGCAGTTCTTC.

Worth noting for this clonotype: The junction does not match germline at one end; this may be a read error. The chain recombines TRBV7-9 with TRBJ1-2; 8 bases align to TRBD1. This CDR3 is 13 amino acids long. Germline loops: CDR1 SEHNR, CDR2 FQNEAQ (reference sequence). The CDR3 is CASSLGTGIGHTF. For the CDR3, the DNA is TGTGCCAGCAGCTTAGGGACAGGGATTGGCCACACCTTC.

J is TRBJ2-1 and V is TRBV12-3 or TRBV12-4, with 7 bases that match TRBD2. Trimming took 6 bases from V and 6 from J; bases not matched to a gene: 8. This CDR3 comprises 14 residues. CDR3 coding DNA: TGTGCCAGCAGCCCTGGGGGGGTGGTCAATGAGCAGTTCTTC. It is translated as CASSPGGVVNEQFF.

This chain uses TRBV20-1 with TRBJ2-3, with no clear D. Trimming left V 4 bases short and J 0 bases short, with 17 bases between. This CDR3 has 16 amino acids. Germline V lookup: CDR1 DFQATT, CDR2 SNEGSKA (reference sequence). CDR3: CSANLLVPTSTDTQYF. The CDR3 DNA sequence: TGCAGTGCTAATTTGTTGGTCCCAACTAGCACAGATACGCAGTATTTT.

The chain joins TRBV12-3 or TRBV12-4 to TRBJ2-1; tentatively, D is TRBD1 (6 bases). Deletions cut 5 bases from V and 5 bases from J, with 16 bases between. The CDR3 contains 15 residues. CDR3 coding DNA: TGTGCCAGCAGTCCCTCCGGGACACGCAACAATGAGCAGTTCTTC. This sequence encodes CASSPSGTRNNEQFF.

The chain combines TRBV7-8 with TRBJ2-7; D is perhaps TRBD1 (5 bases). Per germline, CDR1 SGHVS and CDR2 FQNEAQ. V was trimmed by 6 bases and J by 1 base, leaving 10 bases between them. CDR3 length equals 13 residues. This CDR3 is CASSPTVSYEQYF. CDR3 in DNA: TGTGCCAGCAGTCCGACAGTTTCCTACGAGCAGTACTTC.

The sample holds a few counts of this clonotype. The chain joins TRBV6-2 or TRBV6-3 to TRBJ2-5; 8 bases align to TRBD1. With V trimmed by 5 bases and J by 4 bases, 3 bases remained unmatched. The CDR3 extends over 13 amino acids. Germline CDR1 and CDR2: MNHEY and SVGEGT. The CDR3 region is CASSRTGPETQYF. The CDR3 region has the DNA TGTGCCAGCAGTAGGACAGGGCCAGAGACCCAGTACTTC.

There are a few counts of this clonotype. The chain couples TRBV27 to TRBJ2-1, with a possible D match to TRBD2 (5 bases). The CDR3 length is 13 residues. Germline-derived CDR1 and CDR2 are MNHEY and SMNVEV (reference sequence). With 6 bases removed from V and 15 bases from J, the gap between germline ends came to 21 bases. The CDR3 bases are TGTGCCAGCAGCCCACGGGATGGGAGAAGCGGGTTCTTC. Amino acids: CASSPRDGRSGFF.

In this sample, this clonotype turned up a few times. This CDR3 reads CSASSRTEGFHQPQHF. The DNA of the CDR3 is TGCAGTGCTAGTTCGCGGACAGAGGGGTTTCATCAGCCCCAGCATTTT. This chain connects TRBV20-1 to TRBJ1-5; tentative D call: TRBD1 (6 bases). V was clipped by 3 bases and J by 5 bases, with 20 bases between them. The CDR3 has 16 amino acids. Germline CDR1 and CDR2: DFQATT and SNEGSKA (reference sequence).

The CDR3 sequence is CASSYRTGSRETQYF. In nucleotides, the CDR3 is TGTGCCAGCAGCTACCGGACAGGGTCGAGGGAGACCCAGTACTTC. The genes are TRBV7-6 and TRBJ2-5, with 8 nucleotides matching TRBD1. V lost 4 bases to trimming and J lost 5 bases; unmatched junction nucleotides: 9. Germline values: CDR1 SGHVS, CDR2 FNYEAQ. This CDR3 contains 15 residues.

This clonotype was picked up a small number of times. This chain uses TRBV5-1 with TRBJ2-5; D is perhaps TRBD2 (5 bases). Germline V gene sequence: CDR1 SGHRS, CDR2 YFSETQ. V was trimmed by 0 bases and J by 5 bases, leaving 14 bases between them. The CDR3 covers 15 residues. The CDR3 is CASSLVFQRGETQYF. For the CDR3, the DNA is TGCGCCAGCAGCTTGGTTTTTCAGAGAGGGGAGACCCAGTACTTC.

This clonotype was seen at least ten times. The chain has TRBV7-2 and TRBJ2-3; 9 bases agree with TRBD2. With V trimmed by 5 bases and J by 1 base, 4 bases remained unmatched. The CDR3 spans 15 residues. Germline values: CDR1 SGHTA, CDR2 FQGNSA. CDR3 in amino acids: CASSSGGSRTDTQYF. The CDR3, as DNA: TGTGCCAGCAGCAGCGGGGGGAGTCGCACAGATACGCAGTATTTT.